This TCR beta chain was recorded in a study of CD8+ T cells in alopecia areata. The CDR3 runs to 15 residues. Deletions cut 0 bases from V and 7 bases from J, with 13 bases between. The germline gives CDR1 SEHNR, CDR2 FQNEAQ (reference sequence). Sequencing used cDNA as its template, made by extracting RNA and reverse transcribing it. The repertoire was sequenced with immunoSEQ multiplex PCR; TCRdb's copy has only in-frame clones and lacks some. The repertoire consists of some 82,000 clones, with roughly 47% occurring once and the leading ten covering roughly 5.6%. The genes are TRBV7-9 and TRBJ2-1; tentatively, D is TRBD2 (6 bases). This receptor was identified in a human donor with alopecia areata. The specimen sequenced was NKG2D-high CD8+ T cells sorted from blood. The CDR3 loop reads CASSLASGTLNEQFF. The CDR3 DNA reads TGTGCCAGCAGCTTAGCTAGCGGAACACTAAATGAGCAGTTCTTC.